This T cell receptor beta chain appears in the sequencing data of a study of blood T cell repertoires in COVID-19. The CDR3 sequence is 14 residues long. The V gene lost 1 base and the J gene lost 0 bases, with 6 bases spanning the gap. Germline-derived CDR1 and CDR2 are SGHAT and FQNNGV. Here immunoSEQ multiplex PCR was the method, and the copy in TCRdb shows in-frame clones only, minus some. Of under 150,000 clones in the sample, roughly 84% were seen once. The chain combines TRBV11-2 with TRBJ1-1; the D is unclear. The TCR comes from a woman aged 40 to 55 with acute or convalescent COVID-19. Sequenced material: peripheral blood. The CDR3 bases are TGTGCCAGCAGCTTAGTTGCGTTGAACACTGAAGCTTTCTTT. It encodes CASSLVALNTEAFF. The full variable domain, in which reference TRBV11-2 and TRBJ1-1 provide the parts outside the CDR3, is EAGVAQSPRYKIIEKRQSVAFWCNPISGHATLYWYQQILGQGPKLLIQFQNNGVVDDSQLPKDRFSAERLKGVDSTLKIQPAKLEDSAVYLCASSLVALNTEAFFGQGTRLTVV.